Below, one TCR beta chain is given with its context. As yet, its antigen is unknown. Trimming left V 10 bases short and J 5 bases short, with 17 bases between. The length of the CDR3 is 14 residues. Germline lookup yields CDR1 LGHDT and CDR2 YNNKEL (reference sequence). The data were obtained in a study of T cell responses to AZD1222 COVID-19 vaccine. The study, taken as a whole, reports: The donor cohort was predominantly white British with a female majority, and clonal diversity may have been underestimated.

Generated by immunoSEQ multiplex PCR, the TCRdb table keeps only in-frame clones and is missing some. Here the sample spans 120,000 to 150,000 clones, approximately 90% being singletons. Material: peripheral blood, obtained 28 days after the second AZD1222 dose. The genes are TRBV3-1 (or the pseudogene TRBV3-2) and TRBJ1-4; D not resolved. This TCR was sampled from an adult who received the AZD1222 COVID-19 vaccine. The CDR3 is CATLGNSENEKLFF. In DNA, the CDR3 is TGTGCCACCCTGGGAAACAGCGAGAATGAAAAACTGTTTTTT.